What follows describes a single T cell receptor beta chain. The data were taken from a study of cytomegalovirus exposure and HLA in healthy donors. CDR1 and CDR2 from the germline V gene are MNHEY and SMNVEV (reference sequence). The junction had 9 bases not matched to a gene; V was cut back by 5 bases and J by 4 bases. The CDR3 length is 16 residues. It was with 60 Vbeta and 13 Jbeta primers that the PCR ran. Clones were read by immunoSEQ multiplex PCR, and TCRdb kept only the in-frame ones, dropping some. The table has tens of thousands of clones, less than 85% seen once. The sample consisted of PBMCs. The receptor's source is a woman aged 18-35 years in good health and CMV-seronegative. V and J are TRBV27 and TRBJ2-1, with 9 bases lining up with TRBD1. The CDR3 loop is CASSLAGTGRYNEQFF. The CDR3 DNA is TGTGCCAGCAGTCTGGCCGGGACAGGGAGGTACAATGAGCAGTTCTTC.